The clone carrying this T cell receptor (beta chain) is deemed medium-sized. Its antigen is still unknown. Sorting of live CD3+CD8+TCRalphabeta+ cells by PD-1 and/or TIGIT gave four subsets. This CDR3 region has 12 residues. The V gene's germline CDR1 is MDHEN and CDR2 SYDVKM. Trimming cost V 5 bases and J 6 bases, with 8 bases left between them. This entry comes from a study of circulating CD8 cells and anti-PD-1 response in melanoma. Study-level information: Treatment was intravenous nivolumab at 3 mg/kg every 2 weeks. Regarding the study as a whole: Published repertoire comparisons used only baseline and M1 samples from a small cohort with few responders. Clonotype sharing was highest between DPOS and TIGIT subsets.

Each library started from roughly 15 ng of total RNA using the QIAseq Immune Repertoire TCR panel. Each CDR3 protein is one row after TCRdb ran MiXCR on the reads. The sample carries roughly 1,200 distinct CDR3 sequences, 7.5% to 10% recorded once. Sequencing used CD8+ T cells from PBMCs, obtained at baseline or after one month of anti-PD-1 therapy (not recorded which). The chain carries TRBV28 and TRBJ1-5; unclear D gene. The source of this sequence is a human donor with melanoma. The CDR3 DNA is TGTGCCAGCAGTCCGTATAGTCAGCCCCAGCATTTT. This translates into CASSPYSQPQHF.